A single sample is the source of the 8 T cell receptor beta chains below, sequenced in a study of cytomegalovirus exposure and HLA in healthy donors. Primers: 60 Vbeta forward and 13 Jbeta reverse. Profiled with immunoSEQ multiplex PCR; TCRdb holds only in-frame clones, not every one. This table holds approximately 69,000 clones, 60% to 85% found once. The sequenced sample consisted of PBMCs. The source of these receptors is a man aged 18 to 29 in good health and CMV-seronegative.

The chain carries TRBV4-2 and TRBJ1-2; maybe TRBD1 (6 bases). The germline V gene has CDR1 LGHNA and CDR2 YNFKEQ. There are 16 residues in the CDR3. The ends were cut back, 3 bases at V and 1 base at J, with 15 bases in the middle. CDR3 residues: CASSQFGAGDNYGYTF. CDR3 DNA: TGTGCCAGCAGCCAGTTCGGGGCAGGGGATAACTATGGCTACACCTTC.

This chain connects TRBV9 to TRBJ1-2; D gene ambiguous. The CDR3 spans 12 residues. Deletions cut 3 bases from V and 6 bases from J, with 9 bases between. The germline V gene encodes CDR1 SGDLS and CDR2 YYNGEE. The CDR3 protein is CASSAFTHGYTF. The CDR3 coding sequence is TGTGCCAGCAGCGCCTTTACACATGGCTACACCTTC.

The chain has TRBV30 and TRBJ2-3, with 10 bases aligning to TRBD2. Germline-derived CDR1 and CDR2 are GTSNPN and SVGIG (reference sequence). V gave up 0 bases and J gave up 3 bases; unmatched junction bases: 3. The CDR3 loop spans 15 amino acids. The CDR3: CAWSVAGGLTDTQYF. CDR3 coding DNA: TGTGCCTGGAGTGTAGCGGGGGGGTTGACAGATACGCAGTATTTT.

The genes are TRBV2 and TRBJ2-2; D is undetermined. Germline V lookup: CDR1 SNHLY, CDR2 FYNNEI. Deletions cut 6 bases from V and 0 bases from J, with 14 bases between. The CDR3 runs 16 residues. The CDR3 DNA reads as TGTGCCAGCAGCCCCCCCGGTCCTACGAACACCGGGGAGCTGTTTTTT. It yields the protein CASSPPGPTNTGELFF.

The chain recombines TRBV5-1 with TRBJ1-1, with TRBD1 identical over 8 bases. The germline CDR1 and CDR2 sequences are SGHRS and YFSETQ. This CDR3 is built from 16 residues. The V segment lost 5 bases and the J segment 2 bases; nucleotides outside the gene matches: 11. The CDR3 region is CASRHLQGVDNTEAFF. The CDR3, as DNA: TGCGCCAGCAGGCATTTACAGGGGGTTGATAACACTGAAGCTTTCTTT.

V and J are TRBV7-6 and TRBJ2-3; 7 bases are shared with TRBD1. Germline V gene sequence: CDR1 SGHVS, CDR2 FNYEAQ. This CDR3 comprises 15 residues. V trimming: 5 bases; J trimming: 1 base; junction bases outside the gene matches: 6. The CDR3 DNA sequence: TGTGCCAGCAGCCTTCCCGGGACAGGCACAGATACGCAGTATTTT. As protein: CASSLPGTGTDTQYF.

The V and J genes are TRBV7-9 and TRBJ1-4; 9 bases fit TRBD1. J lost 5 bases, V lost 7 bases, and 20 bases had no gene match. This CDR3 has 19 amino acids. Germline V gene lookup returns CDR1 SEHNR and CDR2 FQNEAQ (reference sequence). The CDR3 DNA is TGTGCCAGCACCCCTCCCAGTTCGGGACAGGGAATTCTGAATGAAAAACTGTTTTTT. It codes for CASTPPSSGQGILNEKLFF.

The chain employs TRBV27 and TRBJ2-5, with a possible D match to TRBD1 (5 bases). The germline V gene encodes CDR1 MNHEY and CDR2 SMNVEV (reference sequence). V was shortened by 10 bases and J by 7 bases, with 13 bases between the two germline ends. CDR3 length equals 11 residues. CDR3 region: CATRYQGTQYF. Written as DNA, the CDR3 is TGTGCCACCAGATATCAGGGGACCCAGTACTTC.